What follows is one T cell receptor (beta chain) and its context. Its cognate antigen is unknown. A multiplex PCR was run with 60 Vbeta primers and 13 Jbeta primers. The protocol was immunoSEQ multiplex PCR, while the TCRdb copy is restricted to in-frame clones and leaves out a portion. The table includes 55,000 to 70,000 clones, under 90% detected once. This entry is derived from a study of cytomegalovirus exposure and HLA in healthy donors. Findings of the study overall: The authors later found TCR association rates varying by HLA locus, with DRB1 most and HLA-C fewest. Certain sequence variants were highly shared and formed a cluster, and this cluster was likely a sequencing artifact. In a later analysis, the majority of CMV-associated beta chains seemingly showed HLA restriction.

Germline CDR1 and CDR2: MDHEN and SYDVKM. The CDR3 totals 13 residues. This sequence originates from a woman in her forties in good health and CMV-seronegative. Sequencing was carried out using PBMCs. This sequence joins TRBV28 and TRBJ2-7; 8 nucleotides align to TRBD1. As DNA, the CDR3 is TGTGCTTCTCGGACAGGGATTACCTACGAGCAGTACTTC. This codes for CASRTGITYEQYF.